The 24 T cell receptor beta chains below all came from one sample that was sequenced in a study of blood T cell repertoires in COVID-19. TCRdb keeps only in-frame clones here, not all; method: immunoSEQ multiplex PCR. In the table there are 470,000 or so clones, more than 85% of which are singletons. Specimen: peripheral blood. The receptors here all came from a woman in her 30s with acute or convalescent COVID-19.

This clone appeared once. J is TRBJ1-1 and V is TRBV27, with D possibly being TRBD1 (6 bases). Germline CDR1 and CDR2: MNHEY and SMNVEV (reference sequence). The CDR3 length is 14 residues. Trimming cost V 4 bases and J 5 bases, with 14 bases left between them. The CDR3 reads CASSWRGGVTEAFF. Here the CDR3 DNA reads TGTGCCAGCAGTTGGAGGGGGGGGGTAACTGAAGCTTTCTTT.

The chain carries TRBV7-2 and TRBJ2-5; 13 nucleotides match TRBD2. The length of the CDR3 is 14 residues. Germline assignment: CDR1 SGHTA and CDR2 FQGNSA. V lost 3 bases and J lost 9; bases outside the gene matches: 4. The CDR3 protein is CASSLGLAGWAQYF. In DNA form, the CDR3 reads TGTGCCAGCAGCTTGGGACTAGCGGGGTGGGCCCAGTACTTC.

The chain is built from TRBV7-9 and TRBJ2-1; 10 bases are a match to TRBD1. V shed 5 bases and J 5 bases; nucleotides not matched to a gene: 6. Germline V gene lookup returns CDR1 SEHNR and CDR2 FQNEAQ (reference sequence). CDR3 length: 15 residues. In DNA, the CDR3 is TGTGCCAGCAGCCAAAGGACAGGGGGGGACAATGAGCAGTTCTTC. Its translation: CASSQRTGGDNEQFF.

This clone has only one observation. The chain couples TRBV19 to TRBJ2-7, with 8 bases fitting TRBD1. This CDR3 region has 15 residues. Germline CDR1 and CDR2: LNHDA and SQIVND (reference sequence). Trimming cost V 6 bases and J 2 bases; bases outside gene matches: 9. The DNA for the CDR3 is TGTGCCAGTAGCCTTTCCGGGACAGGAACCTACGAGCAGTACTTC. This encodes CASSLSGTGTYEQYF.

The J gene is TRBJ1-2, the V gene TRBV9; D gene uncertain. Trimming stripped 2 bases from V and 3 bases from J, with 14 bases between. The CDR3 is 15 amino acids. CDR1 and CDR2 (germline): SGDLS, YYNGEE. CDR3 amino acids: CASSVLEAWDYGYTF. Written as DNA, the CDR3 is TGTGCCAGCAGCGTTTTAGAGGCTTGGGACTATGGCTACACCTTC.

The gene calls are TRBV28 and TRBJ2-7; D gene unclear. This CDR3 spans 12 amino acids. Trimming shortened V by 10 bases and J by 3 bases, and 13 bases separated the two germline ends. Germline V gene data show CDR1 as MDHEN and CDR2 as SYDVKM. The CDR3 reads CATRLAFYEQYF. The CDR3 DNA reads as TGTGCCACTAGACTGGCTTTCTACGAGCAGTACTTC.

The rearrangement uses TRBV11-3 and TRBJ2-5; 7 nucleotides align to TRBD2. Germline assignment: CDR1 SGHNT and CDR2 YENEEA. The junction had 25 bases not matched to a gene; V was cut back by 0 bases and J by 3 bases. The CDR3 sequence is 22 residues long. In DNA, the CDR3 is TGTGCCAGCAGCTTAGACTACCCCCCGGACACATCCCGGGACTACACCGAAGAGACCCAGTACTTC. Protein sequence: CASSLDYPPDTSRDYTEETQYF. The full variable domain, in which reference TRBV11-3 and TRBJ2-5 provide the parts outside the CDR3, is EAGVVQSPRYKIIEKKQPVAFWCNPISGHNTLYWYLQNLGQGPELLIRYENEEAVDDSQLPKDRFSAERLKGVDSTLKIQPAELGDSAVYLCASSLDYPPDTSRDYTEETQYFGPGTRLLVL.

The rearrangement uses TRBV28 and TRBJ1-5; 9 bases fit TRBD1. Germline V CDR1 and CDR2: MDHEN, SYDVKM. The CDR3 spans 14 residues. With V trimmed by 8 bases and J by 5 bases, 7 bases remained unmatched. CDR3 sequence (DNA): TGTGCCAGCTCGGGACAGGGAAGTTATCAGCCCCAGCATTTT. It codes for CASSGQGSYQPQHF.

The chain is built from TRBV11-2 and TRBJ1-4, with 8 bases that match TRBD1. The V and J ends lost 1 base and 7 bases, in that order; junction bases with no gene match: 14. CDR1 and CDR2 (germline): SGHAT, FQNNGV. The CDR3 totals 18 residues. The CDR3 loop reads CASSLGGIQGASGEKLFF. The CDR3, as DNA: TGTGCCAGCAGCTTAGGGGGCATCCAGGGGGCCTCCGGTGAAAAACTGTTTTTT.

The rearrangement joins TRBV4-1 to TRBJ2-4, with 9 bases matching TRBD1. The ends lost 2 bases at V and 6 bases at J; junction bases unmatched: 2. Per the germline V gene, CDR1 is MGHRA and CDR2 is YSYEKL. The CDR3 has 14 residues. For the CDR3, the DNA is TGCGCCAGCAGCCAAACAGGGGGCGGAAACATTCAGTACTTC. Translation: CASSQTGGGNIQYF.

The rearrangement uses TRBV2 and TRBJ2-7; D may be TRBD1 (7 bases). CDR3 length equals 13 residues. Deletions cut 7 bases from V and 2 bases from J, with 12 bases between. The germline V gene has CDR1 SNHLY and CDR2 FYNNEI. CDR3 nucleotide sequence: TGTGCCAGCACAGGGGGGTTTACCTACGAGCAGTACTTC. Amino acid sequence: CASTGGFTYEQYF.

V is TRBV19 and J is TRBJ2-6; weak D call: TRBD2 (5 bases). The CDR3 length is 15 residues. The V end lost 9 bases, the J end lost 0 bases, and 12 bases lay between the germline ends. Germline lookup yields CDR1 LNHDA and CDR2 SQIVND (reference sequence). In nucleotides, the CDR3 is TGTGCCAGCACCCAACGGGGCTCTGGGGCCAACGTCCTGACTTTC. This sequence encodes CASTQRGSGANVLTF.

The chain joins TRBV2 to TRBJ2-7; D not certain. V lost 4 bases and J 3 bases, leaving 10 bases between the germline ends. The CDR3 runs to 13 residues. Germline V gene data show CDR1 as SNHLY and CDR2 as FYNNEI. The CDR3 DNA is TGTGCCAGCAGTGGACAAGTAAACTACGAGCAGTACTTC. Amino acid sequence: CASSGQVNYEQYF.

This chain connects TRBV21-1 to TRBJ2-4; the table names TRBD1, a call not compared with the DNA. TRBV21-1 has pseudogene status. The length of the CDR3 is 21 residues. CDR3 protein: CASSEEQGPSIRFIAKNIQYF. DNA for the CDR3: TGTGCCAGCAGCGAGGAACAGGGGCCGTCGATACGTTTTATAGCCAAAAACATTCAGTACTTC.

This chain joins TRBV6-6 and TRBJ1-4; D gene unclear. Germline loops: CDR1 MNHNY, CDR2 SVGAGI (reference sequence). The CDR3 sequence is 15 residues long. Trimming shortened V by 2 bases and J by 1 base, and 8 bases separated the two germline ends. CDR3 amino acids: CASSYGLLTNEKLFF. The CDR3 coding sequence is TGTGCCAGCAGTTACGGCCTGCTAACTAATGAAAAACTGTTTTTT.

The gene calls are TRBV19 and TRBJ1-6, with D tentatively TRBD1 (5 bases). This CDR3 spans 15 amino acids. The germline gives CDR1 LNHDA, CDR2 SQIVND (reference sequence). Between the trimmed V and J ends, which lost 5 bases and 9 bases, there was a span of 17 bases. CDR3 loop: CASSLGPTGGSPLHF. The CDR3, as DNA: TGTGCCAGTAGTCTGGGGCCAACCGGGGGTTCACCCCTCCACTTT.

The rearrangement joins TRBV6-5 to TRBJ1-2; 8 nucleotides match TRBD1. Germline loops: CDR1 MNHEY, CDR2 SVGAGI. V shed 7 bases and J 0 bases; nucleotides not matched to a gene: 4. The CDR3 extends over 14 amino acids. CDR3 DNA: TGTGCCAGCACTAACAGGGGGACTAACTATGGCTACACCTTC. This translates into CASTNRGTNYGYTF.

V usage is TRBV14 and J usage is TRBJ2-5, with 7 bases fitting TRBD2. V dropped 1 base and J dropped 3; count of bases not matched to a gene: 8. Germline V gene sequence: CDR1 SGHDN, CDR2 FVKESK. This CDR3 has 16 residues. CDR3 DNA sequence: TGTGCCAGCAGCCAAGCCCGGACTAGGGATAAAGAGACCCAGTACTTC. Its protein product is CASSQARTRDKETQYF. Looking up the rest from reference TRBV14 and TRBJ2-5 gives the full variable domain: EAGVTQFPSHSVIEKGQTVTLRCDPISGHDNLYWYRRVMGKEIKFLLHFVKESKQDESGMPNNRFLAERTGGTYSTLKVQPAELEDSGVYFCASSQARTRDKETQYFGPGTRLLVL.

The rearrangement uses TRBV3-1 (or the pseudogene TRBV3-2) and TRBJ2-5, with 10 bases matching TRBD2. V was clipped by 1 base and J by 7 bases; unmatched bases: 9. The length of the CDR3 is 16 residues. Germline V CDR1 and CDR2: LGHDT, YNNKEL (reference sequence). The DNA for the CDR3 is TGTGCCAGCAGCCAAGTAGAACTAGCGGGGATCGCGACCCAGTACTTC. Translated: CASSQVELAGIATQYF.

The chain joins TRBV6-5 to TRBJ2-2, with TRBD1 matching 7 bases. Germline CDR1 is MNHEY and CDR2 is SVGAGI. The CDR3 extends over 13 amino acids. V shed 6 bases, J shed 7 bases, and the junction held 5 bases outside the gene matches. The CDR3 bases are TGTGCCAGCAGCACAGGGGTAGGCGGGGAGCTGTTTTTT. It is translated as CASSTGVGGELFF.

V gene TRBV19 combines with J gene TRBJ2-7; D is unclear. V gave up 3 bases and J gave up 3 bases, with 9 bases separating them. This CDR3 has 13 amino acids. Per germline, CDR1 LNHDA and CDR2 SQIVND (reference sequence). This chain's CDR3 is CASSIGYGYEQYF. CDR3 DNA sequence: TGTGCCAGTAGTATCGGGTACGGCTACGAGCAGTACTTC.

CDR3 amino acids: CASSLFPGSGANVLTF. CDR3 DNA: TGTGCCAGCAGTTTATTCCCGGGTTCTGGGGCCAACGTCCTGACTTTC. The genes are TRBV28 and TRBJ2-6; D uncertain. Germline V gene lookup returns CDR1 MDHEN and CDR2 SYDVKM. The germline V and J ends were trimmed by 1 base and 1 base, with 8 bases remaining between them. This CDR3 is built from 16 residues.

The chain joins TRBV18 to TRBJ2-5; D may be TRBD2 (5 bases). The V and J ends lost 6 bases and 1 base respectively, with 15 bases between them. CDR1 and CDR2 (germline): KGHSH, LQKENI. This CDR3 contains 15 residues. CDR3 in DNA: TGTGCCAGCTCCATGTCCGGGGAACCCCAAGAGACCCAGTACTTC. It translates to CASSMSGEPQETQYF.

Comment on this clone: Other DNA sequences in the sample encode the same CDR3. The chain uses TRBV6-5 and TRBJ2-3; D might be TRBD2 (5 bases). Trimming took 2 bases from V and 5 from J, leaving 5 bases between them. CDR3 length: 12 residues. Germline lookup yields CDR1 MNHEY and CDR2 SVGAGI. CDR3 bases: TGTGCCAGCAGTTACCGGGGAGATACGCAGTATTTT. It yields the protein CASSYRGDTQYF.